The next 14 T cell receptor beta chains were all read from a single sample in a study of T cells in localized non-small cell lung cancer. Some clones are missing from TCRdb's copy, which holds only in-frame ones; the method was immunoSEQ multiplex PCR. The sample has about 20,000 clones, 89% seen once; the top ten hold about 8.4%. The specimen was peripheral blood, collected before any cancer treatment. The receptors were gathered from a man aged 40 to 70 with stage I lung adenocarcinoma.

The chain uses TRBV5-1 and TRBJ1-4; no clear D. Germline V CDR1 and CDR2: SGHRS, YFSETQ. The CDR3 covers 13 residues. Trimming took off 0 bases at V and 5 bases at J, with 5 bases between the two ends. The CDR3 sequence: CASSLAGNEKLFF. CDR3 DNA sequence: TGCGCCAGCAGCTTGGCGGGAAATGAAAAACTGTTTTTT.

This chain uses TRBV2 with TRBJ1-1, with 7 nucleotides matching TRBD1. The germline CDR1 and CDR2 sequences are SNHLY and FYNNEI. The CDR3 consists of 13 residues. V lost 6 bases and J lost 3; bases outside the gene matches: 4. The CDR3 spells CASRGQRDTEAFF. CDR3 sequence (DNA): TGTGCCAGCAGGGGACAGAGGGACACTGAAGCTTTCTTT.

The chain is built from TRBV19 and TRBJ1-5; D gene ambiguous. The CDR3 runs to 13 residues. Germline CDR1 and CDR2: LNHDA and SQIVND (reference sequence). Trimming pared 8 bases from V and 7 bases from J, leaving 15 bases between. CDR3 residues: CASLGVGVQPQHF. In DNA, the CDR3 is TGTGCCAGTCTTGGAGTCGGGGTGCAGCCCCAGCATTTT.

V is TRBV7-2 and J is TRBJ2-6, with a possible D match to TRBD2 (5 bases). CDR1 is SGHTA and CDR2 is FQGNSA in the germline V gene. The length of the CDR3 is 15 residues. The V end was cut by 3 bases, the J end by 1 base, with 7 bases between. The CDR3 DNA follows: TGTGCCAGCAGCTTGAGGGTTTCTGGGGCCAACGTCCTGACTTTC. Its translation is CASSLRVSGANVLTF.

CDR3 coding DNA: TGTGCCAGCGCGTCACCGGGACAGGGAAGGGAAAAACTGTTTTTT. Residues: CASASPGQGREKLFF. This chain uses TRBV27 with TRBJ1-4, with TRBD1 identical over 9 bases. This CDR3 comprises 15 residues. J was trimmed by 8 bases and V by 8 bases; bases with no gene match: 12. Germline V gives CDR1 MNHEY, CDR2 SMNVEV (reference sequence).

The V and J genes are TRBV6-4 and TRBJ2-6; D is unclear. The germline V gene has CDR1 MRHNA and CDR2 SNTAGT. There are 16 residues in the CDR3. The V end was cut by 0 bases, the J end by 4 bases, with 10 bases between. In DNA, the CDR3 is TGTGCCAGCAGTGACTCTCCCGGGTCAGGGGCCAACGTCCTGACTTTC. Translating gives CASSDSPGSGANVLTF.

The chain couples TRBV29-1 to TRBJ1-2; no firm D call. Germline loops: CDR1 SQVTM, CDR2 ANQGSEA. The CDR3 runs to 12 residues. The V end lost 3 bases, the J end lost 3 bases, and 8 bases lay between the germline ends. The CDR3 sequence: CSVDGRDYGYTF. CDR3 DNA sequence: TGCAGCGTTGACGGACGGGACTATGGCTACACCTTC.

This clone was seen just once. This chain's CDR3 is CASSPSLPRDTIYF. DNA for the CDR3: TGTGCCAGCAGCCCCTCGTTACCCCGGGACACCATATATTTT. The chain is built from TRBV7-2 and TRBJ1-3; D gene uncertain. The V end was cut by 5 bases, the J end by 8 bases, with 16 bases between. This CDR3 comprises 14 residues. Per germline, CDR1 SGHTA and CDR2 FQGNSA.

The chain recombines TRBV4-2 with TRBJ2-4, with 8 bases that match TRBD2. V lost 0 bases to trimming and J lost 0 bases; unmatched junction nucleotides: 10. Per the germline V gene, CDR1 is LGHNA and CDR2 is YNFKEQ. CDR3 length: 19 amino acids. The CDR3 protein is CASSQEARAAGGAKNIQYF. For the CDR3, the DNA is TGTGCCAGCAGCCAAGAGGCCCGGGCGGCGGGAGGAGCCAAAAACATTCAGTACTTC.

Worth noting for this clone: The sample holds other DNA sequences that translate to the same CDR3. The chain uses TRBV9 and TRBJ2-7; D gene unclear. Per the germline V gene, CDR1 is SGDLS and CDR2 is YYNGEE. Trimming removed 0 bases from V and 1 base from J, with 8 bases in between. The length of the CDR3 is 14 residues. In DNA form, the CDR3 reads TGTGCCAGCAGCGTAGATCTGGGTTCCTACGAGCAGTACTTC. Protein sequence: CASSVDLGSYEQYF.

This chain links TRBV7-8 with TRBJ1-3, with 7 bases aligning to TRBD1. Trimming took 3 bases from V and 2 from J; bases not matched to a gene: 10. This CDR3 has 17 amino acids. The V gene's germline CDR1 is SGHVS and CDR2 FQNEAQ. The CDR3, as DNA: TGTGCCAGCAGCTTCAGAGGGGACAGCGGACCTGGAAACACCATATATTTT. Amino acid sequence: CASSFRGDSGPGNTIYF.

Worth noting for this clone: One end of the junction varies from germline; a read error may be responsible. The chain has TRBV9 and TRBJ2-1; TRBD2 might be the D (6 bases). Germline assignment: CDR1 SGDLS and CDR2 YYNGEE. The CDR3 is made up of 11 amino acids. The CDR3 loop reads CASSPVTRAVF. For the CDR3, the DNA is TGTGCCAGCAGCCCCGTGACTAGAGCGGTCTTC.

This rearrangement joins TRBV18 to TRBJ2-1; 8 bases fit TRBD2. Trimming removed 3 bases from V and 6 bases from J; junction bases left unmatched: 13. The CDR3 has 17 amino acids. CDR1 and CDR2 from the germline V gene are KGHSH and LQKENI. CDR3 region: CASSPPIVSGASNEQFF. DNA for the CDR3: TGTGCCAGCTCACCGCCCATAGTTAGCGGGGCATCCAATGAGCAGTTCTTC.

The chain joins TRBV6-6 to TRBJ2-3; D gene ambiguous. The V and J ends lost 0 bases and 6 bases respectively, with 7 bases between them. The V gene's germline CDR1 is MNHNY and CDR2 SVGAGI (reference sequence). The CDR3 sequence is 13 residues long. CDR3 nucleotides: TGTGCCAGCAGTTACTCAGACGGGGATACGCAGTATTTT. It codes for CASSYSDGDTQYF.